One T cell receptor beta chain is described in this entry. This sample is drawn from a study of T cells in Graves' hyperthyroidism and ophthalmopathy. PBMCs were obtained from about 9.9 ml fresh peripheral blood. Trimming took 5 bases from V and 8 from J; bases not matched to a gene: 8. The germline gives CDR1 DFQATT, CDR2 SNEGSKA (reference sequence). The CDR3 length is 13 residues. Researchers amplified the TCR beta CDR3 regions from RNA transcripts. With the HTBI primer set, the TCR CDR3 went through a first round of RT-PCR. From the multiplex PCR reads, TCRdb called clonotypes with MiXCR, one entry per CDR3 protein. This sample has hundreds of thousands of distinct CDR3 sequences; 20% occur once, and the top ten carry less than 55%.

The chain has TRBV20-1 and TRBJ1-4; 7 bases agree with TRBD1. The TCR comes from a man aged 40-49 years with Graves' ophthalmopathy. Sequenced sample: blood. CDR3 in DNA: TGCAGTGCTTTCGACAGGGACGGAGAAAAACTGTTTTTT. This translates into CSAFDRDGEKLFF.